Below, one T cell receptor (beta chain) is given with its context. Building of the TCR beta libraries involved iRepertoire HTBI primers and Arm-PCR of CDR3 regions. As handled by the study authors: Across samples, 60 to 75 TRBV and about 13 TRBJ segments were found. MiXCR was run by TCRdb on the multiplex PCR reads, yielding one entry per CDR3 protein. TCRdb assigned the V and J calls; the authors' analysis was not used. The table shows 250,000 to 300,000 distinct CDR3 sequences, with approximately 20% occurring only once. Time point specified: newly diagnosed GD, antithyroid drugs for less than 3 months. Preparation of the TCR library used RNA extracted from PBMCs. CDR1 is SEHNR, CDR2 FQNEAQ, per germline (reference sequence). Germline trimming cut 4 bases from V and 6 bases from J; bases unmatched to any gene: 10. CDR3 length: 16 amino acids. The data derive from a study of regulatory T cells in long-lasting Graves disease.

These data also formed part of another study, on T cells in Graves' hyperthyroidism and ophthalmopathy. Per that study: The HTBI set primed first-round TCR CDR3 RT-PCR.

The sequence was obtained from a woman aged 30 to 39 with Graves disease. The chain is built from TRBV7-9 and TRBJ2-1, with TRBD2 identical over 9 bases. The input for sequencing was peripheral blood mononuclear cells (PBMCs), taken at new diagnosis, from a patient treated with antithyroid drugs. CDR3 DNA: TGTGCCAGCAGCTACGCGGTAGCGGGAGAAGGCAATGAGCAGTTCTTC. Translating it yields CASSYAVAGEGNEQFF.